The sequence of this T cell receptor beta chain was determined in a study of patients and donors after allogeneic stem cell transplantation. The CDR3 totals 16 residues. From germline, CDR1 is SGDLS and CDR2 YYNGEE. The J segment lost 5 bases and the V segment lost 3 bases, leaving 6 bases of the junction unmatched. TCRdb re-called the RT-PCR reads through MiXCR, storing one row per CDR3 protein. Among around 31,000 distinct CDR3 sequences listed, nearly 7% were seen once. This clonotype was counted a few times. The specimen sequenced was blood, either unsorted or a sorted T cell fraction (not recorded which). The chain has TRBV9 and TRBJ2-5, with 14 bases matching TRBD2. The TCR comes from a human donor who was either an allogeneic HSCT recipient or a stem cell or donor lymphocyte infusion donor (not recorded which). It is not recorded whose cells these are; they may come from a transplant donor. CDR3 sequence (DNA): TGTGCCAGCAGCGGGGGACTAGCGGGAGTGGAGGAGACCCAGTACTTC. It codes for CASSGGLAGVEETQYF.